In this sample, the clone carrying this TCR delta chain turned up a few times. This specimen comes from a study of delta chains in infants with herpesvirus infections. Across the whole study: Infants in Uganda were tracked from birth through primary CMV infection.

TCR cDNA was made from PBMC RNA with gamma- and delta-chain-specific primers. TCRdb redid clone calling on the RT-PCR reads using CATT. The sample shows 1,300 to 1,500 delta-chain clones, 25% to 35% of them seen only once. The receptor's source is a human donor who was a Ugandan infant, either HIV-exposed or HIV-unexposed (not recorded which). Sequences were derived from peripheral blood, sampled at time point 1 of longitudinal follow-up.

In DNA, the CDR3 is TGTGCTCTTGGGTATATAATCCTGGGGGCCTCGTACACCGATAAACTCATCTTT. Translated: CALGYIILGASYTDKLIF. The chain links TRDV1 to TRDJ1; TRDD3 aligns across 7 bases. With V trimmed by 5 bases and J by 0 bases, 15 bases remained unmatched. Germline V CDR1 and CDR2: TSWWSYY, QGS. This CDR3 contains 18 residues.